Following are 27 T cell receptor beta chains from one sample sequenced in a study of blood T cell repertoires in COVID-19. Sequenced by immunoSEQ multiplex PCR; TCRdb stores in-frame clones only, minus some. The repertoire consists of 95,000 to 110,000 clones, with 90% to 95% occurring once and the leading ten covering under 6.5%. Sequencing was done on a sample of peripheral blood. These TCRs come from a human donor in a cohort sampled during active COVID-19.

The chain links TRBV2 to TRBJ1-2; 10 bases are shared with TRBD1. CDR1 is SNHLY and CDR2 is FYNNEI in the germline V gene. Unmatched junction bases numbered 8, after V lost 6 bases and J lost 4 bases. The CDR3 contains 15 residues. This chain's CDR3 is CASRLGQGFAYGYTF. For the CDR3, the DNA is TGTGCCAGCAGACTGGGACAGGGGTTTGCCTATGGCTACACCTTC.

The chain joins TRBV7-9 to TRBJ1-1; D gene ambiguous. Trimming pared 1 base from V and 3 bases from J, leaving 12 bases between. Germline V gene lookup returns CDR1 SEHNR and CDR2 FQNEAQ (reference sequence). The CDR3 is 15 amino acids. CDR3 in DNA: TGTGCCAGCAGCTTAGTAACCGGGAGGGACACTGAAGCTTTCTTT. Translation gives CASSLVTGRDTEAFF.

The chain combines TRBV21-1 with TRBJ2-1; the tabulated D call, TRBD2, remains unverified against the DNA. TRBV21-1 constitutes a pseudogene. The CDR3 is made up of 20 amino acids. Here the CDR3 DNA reads TGTGCCAGCAGCCCTGGTGAATCTTCGGGACTTGAAAGCTCCTACAATGAGCAGTTCTTC. It codes for CASSPGESSGLESSYNEQFF.

The rearrangement uses TRBV7-2 and TRBJ2-7; 7 nucleotides agree with TRBD2. Germline CDR1 and CDR2: SGHTA and FQGNSA. CDR3 length: 13 residues. Unmatched junction bases numbered 0, after V lost 1 base and J lost 3 bases. In DNA, the CDR3 is TGTGCCAGCAGCTTAGTAGCGGGCTACGAGCAGTACTTC. It encodes CASSLVAGYEQYF.

The CDR3 DNA reads TGTGCCAGCAGTCCGGAGACTATTAATGAGCAGTTCTTC. It is translated as CASSPETINEQFF. The V and J genes are TRBV6-4 and TRBJ2-1; TRBD2 is a possible D gene (5 bases). CDR1 and CDR2 (germline): MRHNA, SNTAGT. V lost 5 bases and J lost 7, with 12 bases in between. The CDR3 covers 13 residues.

This chain links TRBV6-5 with TRBJ1-1; D remains ambiguous. The CDR3 extends over 12 amino acids. Germline V CDR1 and CDR2: MNHEY, SVGAGI. V was trimmed by 3 bases and J by 6 bases, leaving 8 bases between them. CDR3 loop: CASSYSGSEAFF. CDR3 bases: TGTGCCAGCAGTTATTCGGGTTCTGAAGCTTTCTTT.

The chain couples TRBV13 to TRBJ1-5; 8 positions agree with TRBD1. Germline assignment: CDR1 PRHDT and CDR2 FYEKMQ (reference sequence). This CDR3 is 15 amino acids long. With V trimmed by 5 bases and J by 6 bases, 9 bases remained unmatched. In DNA form, the CDR3 reads TGTGCCAGCAGCCAAAAAGCAGGGGGCGGTCAGCCCCAGCATTTT. This gives the protein CASSQKAGGGQPQHF.

The V gene is TRBV19, the J gene TRBJ1-2; D is perhaps TRBD1 (5 bases). Germline assignment: CDR1 LNHDA and CDR2 SQIVND (reference sequence). There are 13 residues in the CDR3. Trimming took 6 bases from V and 2 from J, leaving 10 bases between them. In DNA, the CDR3 is TGTGCCAGTAGCTTTCAGGGCAACTATGGCTACACCTTC. It yields the protein CASSFQGNYGYTF.

The chain links TRBV29-1 to TRBJ2-5, with D unclear. The germline V and J ends were trimmed by 5 bases and 5 bases, with 18 bases remaining between them. Germline CDR1 and CDR2: SQVTM and ANQGSEA. This CDR3 region has 14 residues. CDR3 residues: CSVSLLGDGETQYF. The CDR3 region has the DNA TGCAGCGTTAGTCTCCTTGGCGACGGGGAGACCCAGTACTTC.

This sequence joins TRBV7-2 and TRBJ2-7, with D unresolved. The CDR3 has 13 residues. Germline loops: CDR1 SGHTA, CDR2 FQGNSA. V lost 5 bases and J 4 bases, leaving 12 bases between the germline ends. CDR3 nucleotide sequence: TGTGCCAGCAGCCCCCGAGTCGCTTACGAGCAGTACTTC. It encodes CASSPRVAYEQYF.

V gene TRBV19 combines with J gene TRBJ2-3; TRBD2 matches at 14 bases. The V gene's germline CDR1 is LNHDA and CDR2 SQIVND (reference sequence). The CDR3 runs 19 residues. The junction had 12 bases not matched to a gene; V was cut back by 4 bases and J by 3 bases. For the CDR3, the DNA is TGTGCCAGTAGTACCCTACAATCGGGACTAGCGGGAGTTACAGATACGCAGTATTTT. It codes for CASSTLQSGLAGVTDTQYF.

For the CDR3, the DNA is TGTGCCAGCAGCGTAGGATCGCGGCGCATCACAGATACGCAGTATTTT. Translated: CASSVGSRRITDTQYF. The chain links TRBV9 to TRBJ2-3, with no clear D. This CDR3 has 16 residues. Germline V lookup: CDR1 SGDLS, CDR2 YYNGEE. V was cut by 0 bases and J by 2 bases, with 13 bases left in between.

The chain carries TRBV9 and TRBJ2-3; tentative D call: TRBD2 (6 bases). CDR3 length equals 15 residues. The germline V gene encodes CDR1 SGDLS and CDR2 YYNGEE. Deletions cut 4 bases from V and 2 bases from J, with 14 bases between. In nucleotides, the CDR3 is TGTGCCAGCAGCCCCTCGGGACTTACCACAGATACGCAGTATTTT. Encoded protein: CASSPSGLTTDTQYF.

The chain couples TRBV5-1 to TRBJ2-6; 9 nucleotides line up with TRBD1. This CDR3 is built from 18 residues. Germline assignment: CDR1 SGHRS and CDR2 YFSETQ. The junction had 7 bases not matched to a gene; V was cut back by 3 bases and J by 0 bases. CDR3 amino acids: CASSSGQGKYSGANVLTF. In nucleotides, the CDR3 is TGCGCCAGCAGCTCTGGACAGGGGAAATACTCTGGGGCCAACGTCCTGACTTTC.

Here the CDR3 reads CASSLHRSYTEAFF. The CDR3 nucleotides read TGTGCCAGCAGCTTGCACAGGTCATACACTGAAGCTTTCTTT. This sequence joins TRBV7-2 and TRBJ1-1; possible D gene TRBD1, 5 bases. Germline V lookup: CDR1 SGHTA, CDR2 FQGNSA. The CDR3 covers 14 residues. V was cut by 3 bases and J by 3 bases, with 11 bases left in between.

V gene TRBV7-6 combines with J gene TRBJ2-2; D is uncertain. With 2 bases removed from V and 2 bases from J, the gap between germline ends came to 18 bases. Germline V CDR1 and CDR2: SGHVS, FNYEAQ. The CDR3 consists of 18 residues. The CDR3 here is CASSLSPPTAINTGELFF. CDR3 sequence (DNA): TGTGCCAGCAGCTTATCTCCCCCTACCGCTATAAACACCGGGGAGCTGTTTTTT.

V is TRBV28 and J is TRBJ2-5, with 10 bases aligning to TRBD2. Germline loops: CDR1 MDHEN, CDR2 SYDVKM. The ends lost 6 bases at V and 5 bases at J; junction bases unmatched: 9. This CDR3 contains 15 residues. DNA of the CDR3: TGTGCCAGCAGGGGAAGCGGGAGGGCCGGGGAGACCCAGTACTTC. Amino acid sequence: CASRGSGRAGETQYF.

This sequence joins TRBV3-1 (or the pseudogene TRBV3-2) and TRBJ1-3; no definite D call. This CDR3 spans 15 amino acids. Germline V gene sequence: CDR1 LGHDT, CDR2 YNNKEL (reference sequence). Trimming removed 0 bases at V and 3 bases at J, with 9 bases between. The CDR3 DNA follows: TGTGCCAGCAGCCAAGATCGGGGTAGTGGAAACACCATATATTTT. This translates into CASSQDRGSGNTIYF.

V and J are TRBV2 and TRBJ2-7; D unresolved. The CDR3 has 12 amino acids. CDR1 and CDR2 from the germline V gene are SNHLY and FYNNEI. V was shortened by 3 bases and J by 3 bases, with 6 bases between the two germline ends. This chain's CDR3 is CASSDSRYEQYF. CDR3 bases: TGTGCCAGCAGTGACTCCCGCTACGAGCAGTACTTC.

The chain links TRBV27 to TRBJ1-6; no clear D gene. The germline V and J ends were trimmed by 3 bases and 7 bases, with 10 bases remaining between them. Germline CDR1 and CDR2: MNHEY and SMNVEV (reference sequence). The CDR3 totals 14 residues. CDR3 region: CASSFPNPNSPLHF. CDR3 bases: TGTGCCAGCAGTTTCCCAAATCCCAATTCACCCCTCCACTTT.

The chain employs TRBV4-2 and TRBJ2-1; 8 nucleotides align to TRBD2. Germline V CDR1 and CDR2: LGHNA, YNFKEQ. This CDR3 comprises 17 residues. With 1 base clipped from V and 2 bases from J, the junction kept 7 bases outside the gene matches. The CDR3 region has the DNA TGTGCCAGCAGCCAAGTCGATAGCGGGGAGGCCTACAATGAGCAGTTCTTC. Its protein product is CASSQVDSGEAYNEQFF.

The gene calls are TRBV9 and TRBJ2-2; D is unresolved. V lost 4 bases to trimming and J lost 0 bases, with 13 bases between them. Germline V gene sequence: CDR1 SGDLS, CDR2 YYNGEE. The CDR3 is 16 amino acids. CDR3 in amino acids: CASSRGANPNTGELFF. CDR3 DNA sequence: TGTGCCAGCAGCCGAGGAGCCAACCCGAACACCGGGGAGCTGTTTTTT.

This chain connects TRBV10-3 to TRBJ2-7, with D uncertain. The germline CDR1 and CDR2 sequences are ENHRY and SYGVKD. Trimming took 0 bases from V and 2 from J, leaving 8 bases between them. The CDR3 has 14 amino acids. CDR3 region: CAISESAPAYEQYF. The CDR3 nucleotides read TGTGCCATCAGTGAGTCCGCCCCGGCCTACGAGCAGTACTTC.

The chain is built from TRBV7-2 and TRBJ1-2; perhaps TRBD1 as D (5 bases). Trimming cost V 5 bases and J 6 bases, with 22 bases left between them. CDR1 SGHTA and CDR2 FQGNSA come from the germline V gene. There are 16 residues in the CDR3. The CDR3 sequence is CASSTTLGGEAHGYTF. The CDR3, as DNA: TGTGCCAGCAGCACCACGCTCGGGGGAGAAGCTCATGGCTACACCTTC. Together with reference TRBV7-2 and TRBJ1-2, the CDR3 gives the full variable domain: GAGVSQSPSNKVTEKGKDVELRCDPISGHTALYWYRQSLGQGLEFLIYFQGNSAPDKSGLPSDRFSAERTGGSVSTLTIQRTQQEDSAVYLCASSTTLGGEAHGYTFGSGTRLTVV.

The sample holds one count of this clone. V and J are TRBV6-4 and TRBJ1-6; D perhaps matches TRBD1 (6 bases). This CDR3 is 13 amino acids long. The ends were cut back, 5 bases at V and 7 bases at J, with 9 bases in the middle. CDR1 and CDR2 (germline): MRHNA, SNTAGT. The CDR3 reads CASSRDRNSPLHF. CDR3 in DNA: TGTGCCAGCAGTCGAGACAGGAATTCACCCCTCCACTTT.

The rearrangement uses TRBV30 and TRBJ2-2, with D uncertain. The CDR3 consists of 14 residues. Germline-derived CDR1 and CDR2 are GTSNPN and SVGIG (reference sequence). V lost 2 bases and J lost 6, with 13 bases in between. In nucleotides, the CDR3 is TGTGCCTGGAGTAGGTCCTCACGGGCCGGGGAGCTGTTTTTT. As protein: CAWSRSSRAGELFF.

This CDR3 reads CASTQGAGLKETQYF. The CDR3 nucleotides are TGTGCCAGCACCCAAGGGGCGGGACTTAAAGAGACCCAGTACTTC. The rearrangement uses TRBV6-6 and TRBJ2-5; tentative D call: TRBD2 (6 bases). Germline V CDR1 and CDR2: MNHNY, SVGAGI (reference sequence). The CDR3 runs 15 residues. With 7 bases removed from V and 3 bases from J, the gap between germline ends came to 18 bases.